A selection of T cell receptor beta chains follows, all from one sample in a study of OX40 agonist ivuxolimab in advanced cancers. Clones were read by immunoSEQ multiplex PCR, and TCRdb kept only the in-frame ones, dropping some. The sample contains some 60,000 clones, roughly nine tenths of which appear only once. The material was CD4+ or CD8+ T cells sorted from blood, obtained in a trial of the OX40 agonist ivuxolimab. The receptors here all came from an adult with an advanced solid tumor such as melanoma, head and neck, liver or kidney cancer. Each CDR3 is given with its conserved first and last residue. A D gene is named only where the DNA matches it firmly. Only some rows state a clone size, as once, few, many or a class for expanded clones.

.	TRBV19	TRBJ1-1	.	TGTGCCAGTAGTACGGGGGTTTTGAACACTGAAGCTTTCTTT	CASSTGVLNTEAFF
.	TRBV28	TRBJ1-3	.	TGTGCCAGCAGTCCGAGGAGTGCTTTACCTGGAAACACCATATATTTT	CASSPRSALPGNTIYF
.	TRBV27	TRBJ2-5	.	TGTGCCAGCAGTTTTGGGCCCATGAAGACCCAGTACTTC	CASSFGPMKTQYF
.	TRBV5-5	TRBJ1-6	TRBD1	TGTGCCAGCAGGGATCCGGGACAGGGGTATTCACCCCTCCACTTT	CASRDPGQGYSPLHF
.	TRBV6-5	TRBJ2-3	TRBD2	TGTGCCAGCAATTTGGCTAGCGGGGTAACAGATACGCAGTATTTT	CASNLASGVTDTQYF
.	TRBV4-1	TRBJ1-6	.	TGCGCCAGCAGCCAAGTGGAGGGGGTTAATAATTCACCCCTCCACTTT	CASSQVEGVNNSPLHF
.	TRBV6-1	TRBJ1-5	.	TGTGCCAGCAGTGGTTTAGCGTTGGGGGCTGAGGAGCCCCAGCATTTT	CASSGLALGAEEPQHF
.	TRBV6-1	TRBJ1-2	TRBD1	TGTGCCATTCGGGACAGGGACAACTATGGCTACACCTTC	CAIRDRDNYGYTF
.	TRBV7-9	TRBJ1-1	.	TGTGCCAGCAGCTTAGGACAGAACACTGAAGCTTTCTTT	CASSLGQNTEAFF
.	TRBV9	TRBJ1-3	.	TGTGCCAGCAGCGTAGAGGTAGGGGCTGGAAACACCATATATTTT	CASSVEVGAGNTIYF
.	TRBV7-9	TRBJ2-7	.	TGTGCCAGCAGCCAGCCAGGGGCCTCCTACGAGCAGTACTTC	CASSQPGASYEQYF
.	TRBV5-1	TRBJ1-2	TRBD1	TGCGCCAGCGGTGCAGGGGGCAATACTGGCTACACCTTC	CASGAGGNTGYTF
.	TRBV6-1	TRBJ2-1	.	TGTGCCAGCATGGGGAGTTGGAATGAGCAGTTCTTC	CASMGSWNEQFF
once	TRBV7-9	TRBJ1-3	.	TGTGCCAGCAGCTCCGGAGAGGACATTCTCAGTGGAAACACCATATATTTT	CASSSGEDILSGNTIYF
.	TRBV18	TRBJ2-7	.	TGTGCCAGCTCAAATGGGGGGCGCGGTTTCTACGAGCAGTACTTC	CASSNGGRGFYEQYF
once	TRBV5-1	TRBJ1-1	.	TGCGCCAGCAGCCCCATTGCAATTAACACTGAAGCTTTCTTT	CASSPIAINTEAFF
.	TRBV19	TRBJ1-1	TRBD1	TGTGCCAGTAGTTTACAGGGGGCATCCACTGAAGCTTTCTTT	CASSLQGASTEAFF
.	TRBV5-1	TRBJ1-5	.	TGCGCCAGCAGCTTCCGGGACACCTATCAGCCCCAGCATTTT	CASSFRDTYQPQHF
.	TRBV10-1	TRBJ2-1	.	TGCGCCAGCAGCGAAGGGGGGCTAAATGGTGAGCAGTTCTTC	CASSEGGLNGEQFF
once	TRBV11-2	TRBJ1-6	.	TGTGCCAGCAGCTTAGAAGTCTATAATTCACCCCTCCACTTT	CASSLEVYNSPLHF
.	TRBV14	TRBJ1-2	.	TGTGCCAGCAGCCAAGCTCCGTCCTATGGCTACACCTTC	CASSQAPSYGYTF
.	TRBV27	TRBJ2-5	.	TGTGCCAGCAGTTTATCTGGTGAGACCCAGTACTTC	CASSLSGETQYF
.	TRBV5-8	TRBJ2-2	TRBD1	TGTGCCAGCAGCTTGGAGCGGGCAGGGGGCGACACCGGGGAGCTGTTTTTT	CASSLERAGGDTGELFF
few	TRBV7-9	TRBJ2-7	.	TGTGCCAGCAGCCAAAACCGGGACACTCTTGGCTACGAGCAGTACTTC	CASSQNRDTLGYEQYF
.	TRBV15	TRBJ1-1	TRBD1	TGTGCCACCAGCAGTGGGGGACAGCTGAACACTGAAGCTTTCTTT	CATSSGGQLNTEAFF
.	TRBV4-1	TRBJ1-5	.	TGCGCCAGCAGCCAAGATTGGGGGCCTAGCAATCAGCCCCAGCATTTT	CASSQDWGPSNQPQHF
.	TRBV5-8	TRBJ1-1	.	TGTGCCAGCAGCTTGGTCGTCTATGAAGCTTTCTTT	CASSLVVYEAFF
.	TRBV9	TRBJ2-3	.	TGTGCCAGCAGCCCCGGTCTCTCCAGCACAGATACGCAGTATTTT	CASSPGLSSTDTQYF
.	TRBV10-1	TRBJ2-7	.	TGCGCCAGCAGTGGGACAGCAACTCCCTACGAGCAGTACTTC	CASSGTATPYEQYF
.	TRBV27	TRBJ2-7	TRBD1	TGTGCCAGCAGGCCGGGACAGGGAGTTACCGAGCAGTACTTC	CASRPGQGVTEQYF
.	TRBV15	TRBJ2-5	TRBD1	TGTGCCACCAGCAGAGAAGGGACAGGCGATCAAGAGACCCAGTACTTC	CATSREGTGDQETQYF
.	TRBV21-1	TRBJ1-1	.	TGTGCCAGCAGGGTAAGCGTACACACAATTCGCACTGAAGCTTTCTTT	CASRVSVHTIRTEAFF
.	TRBV10-1	TRBJ2-1	.	TGCGCCAGCAGCCTGGAGGGGAGCTCCTACAATGAGCAGTTCTTC	CASSLEGSSYNEQFF
once	TRBV9	TRBJ1-6	.	TGTGCCAGCAGCGACAATGGGGGGGTCGGAAATTCACCCCTCCACTTT	CASSDNGGVGNSPLHF
.	TRBV19	TRBJ1-1	.	TGTGCCAGTAGTACTTTGGGACAAGCAGCTTTCTTT	CASSTLGQAAFF
once	TRBV10-1	TRBJ1-1	.	TGCGCCAGCAGTGAGTCAGGGGGCACTGAAGCTTTCTTT	CASSESGGTEAFF
.	TRBV6-6	TRBJ1-1	.	TGTGCCAGCAGTCTCGGACAGACTGAAGCTTTCTTT	CASSLGQTEAFF
.	TRBV27	TRBJ1-1	TRBD1	TGTGCCAGCAGTGCAGGACAGGGGGCGGTTGAAGCTTTCTTT	CASSAGQGAVEAFF
.	TRBV7-2	TRBJ1-4	.	TGTGCCAGCAGACCTCCCACAACTAATGAAAAACTGTTTTTT	CASRPPTTNEKLFF
.	TRBV6-1	TRBJ1-1	.	TGTGCCAGCGAGTATGACCATAACACTGAAGCTTTCTTT	CASEYDHNTEAFF
.	TRBV7-9	TRBJ2-3	.	TGTGCCAGCAGCTTCTATAAAGTGACGGGGAGAACCCTCACAGATACGCAGTATTTT	CASSFYKVTGRTLTDTQYF
.	TRBV6-1	TRBJ2-7	.	TGTGCCAGCCTCAGGGGCCCAAATGGGGAGCAGTACTTC	CASLRGPNGEQYF
.	TRBV28	TRBJ1-1	.	TGTGCCAGCACCCTGACTCAAACATGGGCTCCTGGAGCTTTCTTT	CASTLTQTWAPGAFF